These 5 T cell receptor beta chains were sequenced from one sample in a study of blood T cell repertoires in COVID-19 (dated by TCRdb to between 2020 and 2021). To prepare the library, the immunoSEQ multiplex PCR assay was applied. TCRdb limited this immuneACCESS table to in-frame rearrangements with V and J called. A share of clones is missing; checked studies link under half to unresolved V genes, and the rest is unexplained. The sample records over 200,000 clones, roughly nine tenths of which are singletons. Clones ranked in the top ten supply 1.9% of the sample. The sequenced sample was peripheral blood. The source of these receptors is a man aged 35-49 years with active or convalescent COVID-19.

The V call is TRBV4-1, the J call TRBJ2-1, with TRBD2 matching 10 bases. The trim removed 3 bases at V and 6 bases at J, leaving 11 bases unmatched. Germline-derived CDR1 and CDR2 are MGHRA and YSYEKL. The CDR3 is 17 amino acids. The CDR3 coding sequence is TGCGCCAGCAGCCACCTCCCCCCTACTAGCGGGGTCAATGAGCAGTTCTTC. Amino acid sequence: CASSHLPPTSGVNEQFF.

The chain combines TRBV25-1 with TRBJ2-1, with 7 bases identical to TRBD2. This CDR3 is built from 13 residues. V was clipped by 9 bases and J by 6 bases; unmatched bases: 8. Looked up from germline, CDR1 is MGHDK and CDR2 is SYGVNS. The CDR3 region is CASTWRGSNEQFF. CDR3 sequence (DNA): TGTGCCAGTACATGGCGGGGGAGCAATGAGCAGTTCTTC. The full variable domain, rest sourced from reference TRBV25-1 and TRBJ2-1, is EADIYQTPRYLVIGTGKKITLECSQTMGHDKMYWYQQDPGMELHLIHYSYGVNSTEKGDLSSESTVSRIRTEHFPLTLESARPSHTSQYLCASTWRGSNEQFFGPGTRLTVL.

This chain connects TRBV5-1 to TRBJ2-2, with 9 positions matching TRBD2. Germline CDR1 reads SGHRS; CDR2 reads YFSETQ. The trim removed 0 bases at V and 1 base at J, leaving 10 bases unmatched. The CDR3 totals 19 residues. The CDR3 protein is CASSLGGIGLARNTGELFF. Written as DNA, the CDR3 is TGCGCCAGCAGCTTGGGGGGTATCGGACTAGCGCGGAACACCGGGGAGCTGTTTTTT.

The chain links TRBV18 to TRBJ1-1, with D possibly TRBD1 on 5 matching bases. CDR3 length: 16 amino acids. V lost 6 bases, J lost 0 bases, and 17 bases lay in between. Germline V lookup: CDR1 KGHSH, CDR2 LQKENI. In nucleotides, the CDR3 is TGTGCCAGCTCGCCCGAAGGGGTTCAAATGAACACTGAAGCTTTCTTT. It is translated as CASSPEGVQMNTEAFF.

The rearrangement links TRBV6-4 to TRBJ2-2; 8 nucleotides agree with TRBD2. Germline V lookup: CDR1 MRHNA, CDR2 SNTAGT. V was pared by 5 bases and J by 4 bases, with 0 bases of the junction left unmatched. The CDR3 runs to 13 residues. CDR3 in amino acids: CASSSGSTGELFF. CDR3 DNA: TGTGCCAGCAGTAGCGGGAGCACCGGGGAGCTGTTTTTT.